This record looks at one TCR beta chain sequence and its context. Antigen unknown. One base separates it from a far larger clone, so it is likely a read error. The V gene's germline CDR1 is MNHEY and CDR2 SMNVEV (reference sequence). The CDR3 loop spans 13 amino acids. Terminally differentiated effector memory CD45RA+ cells were excluded from the naive CD8 cells, which were CD45RO-negative and positively selected for CCR7. The repertoire was sequenced with immunoSEQ multiplex PCR; TCRdb's copy has only in-frame clones and lacks some. The table includes fewer than 800,000 clones, 92% detected once. The source of the sample is a study of shared clonotypes between healthy human individuals. Findings of the study overall: Sorted-subset samples were not fully sequenced, rarefaction indicated.

The sample comprised naive CD8+ T cells sorted from blood. The J gene is TRBJ1-5, the V gene TRBV27; D unclear. The TCR sequence derives from a man younger than 45 in good health. The CDR3 protein is CASQDSPNQPQNF. The DNA for the CDR3 is TGTGCCAGCCAGGACTCCCCTAATCAGCCCCAGAATTTT.